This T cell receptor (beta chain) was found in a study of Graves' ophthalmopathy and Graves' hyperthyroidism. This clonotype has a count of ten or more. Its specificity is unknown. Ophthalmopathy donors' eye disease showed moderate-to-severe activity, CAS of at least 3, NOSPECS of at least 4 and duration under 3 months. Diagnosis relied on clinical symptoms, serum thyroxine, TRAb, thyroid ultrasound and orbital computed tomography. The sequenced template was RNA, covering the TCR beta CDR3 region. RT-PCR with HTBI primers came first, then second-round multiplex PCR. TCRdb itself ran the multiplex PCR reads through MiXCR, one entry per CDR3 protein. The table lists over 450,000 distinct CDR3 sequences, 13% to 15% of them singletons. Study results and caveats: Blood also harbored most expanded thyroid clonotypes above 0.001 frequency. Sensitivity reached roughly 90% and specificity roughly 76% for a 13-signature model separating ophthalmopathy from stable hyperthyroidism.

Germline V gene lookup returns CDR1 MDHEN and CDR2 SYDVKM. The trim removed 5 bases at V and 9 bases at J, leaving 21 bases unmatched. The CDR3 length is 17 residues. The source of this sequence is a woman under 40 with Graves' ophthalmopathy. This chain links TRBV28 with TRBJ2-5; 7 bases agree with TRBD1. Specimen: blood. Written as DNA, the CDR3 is TGTGCCAGCAGTGCCCTTAAGACAGGGCACGGCCCAAGGGCCCAGTACTTC. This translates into CASSALKTGHGPRAQYF.